A selection of T cell receptor beta chains follows, all from one sample in a study of blood T cell repertoires in COVID-19. The assay was immunoSEQ multiplex PCR, and TCRdb's table has in-frame clones only and misses some. The profile shows some 160,000 clones, 80% of them singletons. The sequencing sample was made of PBMCs or T cells enriched from blood (not recorded which). The receptor set was obtained from a woman between 55 and 75 years old who had recovered from COVID-19. Each CDR3 is given with its conserved first and last residue. D genes are given only for firm matches. Only part of the rows carry a size: once, few, many, or a class if the clone is expanded.

D gene,J gene,V gene,clone size,CDR3 protein,CDR3 DNA
-,TRBJ1-6,TRBV5-6,-,CASSLVWSGVEGSPLHF,TGTGCCAGCAGCTTGGTCTGGTCAGGGGTCGAAGGTTCACCCCTCCACTTT
TRBD1,TRBJ1-6,TRBV2,-,CASRGTGSGSPLHF,TGTGCCAGCAGGGGGACAGGATCGGGGTCACCCCTCCACTTT
-,TRBJ2-7,TRBV6-5,-,CASSYSAVGIYEQYF,TGTGCCAGCAGTTACTCTGCGGTAGGCATCTACGAGCAGTACTTC
TRBD2,TRBJ2-2,TRBV24-1,once,CATSDLAGVTGELFF,TGTGCCACCAGTGATTTGGCGGGGGTCACCGGGGAGCTGTTTTTT
TRBD1,TRBJ2-7,TRBV10-1,-,CASSLTGIHEQYF,TGCGCCAGCAGCCTGACAGGGATACACGAGCAGTACTTC
TRBD1,TRBJ2-7,TRBV4-1,few,CASSQTGQAPYEQYF,TGCGCCAGCAGCCAAACGGGACAGGCCCCCTACGAGCAGTACTTC
-,TRBJ1-5,TRBV6-5,-,CASSSITANQPQHF,TGTGCCAGCAGTTCCATTACAGCTAATCAGCCCCAGCATTTT
-,TRBJ2-1,TRBV6-5,-,CASRQYNEQFF,TGTGCCAGCAGGCAGTACAATGAGCAGTTCTTC
-,TRBJ2-1,TRBV3-1/TRBV3-2,-,CASSLLSAASSYNEQFF,TGTGCCAGCAGCCTGTTAAGCGCGGCTAGCTCCTACAATGAGCAGTTCTTC
TRBD1,TRBJ1-2,TRBV27,-,CASSAGQGRYGYTF,TGTGCCAGCAGTGCGGGACAGGGGAGATATGGCTACACCTTC
TRBD2,TRBJ2-7,TRBV5-6,-,CASSPKGRGVSYEQYF,TGTGCCAGCAGCCCCAAAGGGCGGGGGGTATCCTACGAGCAGTACTTC
-,TRBJ2-7,TRBV5-4,once,CASSLVGEQYF,TGTGCCAGCAGCTTGGTCGGGGAGCAGTACTTC
-,TRBJ2-7,TRBV15,-,CATSREIRGTYEQYF,TGTGCCACCAGCAGAGAGATAAGGGGGACCTACGAGCAGTACTTC
-,TRBJ2-3,TRBV12-3/TRBV12-4,-,CASSFQGTDTQYF,TGTGCCAGCAGTTTTCAGGGTACAGATACGCAGTATTTT
TRBD1,TRBJ1-1,TRBV12-3/TRBV12-4,-,CASSRGQGAEAFF,TGTGCCAGCAGCAGAGGACAGGGTGCTGAAGCTTTCTTT
-,TRBJ1-2,TRBV18,-,CASSPPTGPLYGYTF,TGTGCCAGCTCACCACCCACAGGGCCGCTATATGGCTACACCTTC
-,TRBJ1-5,TRBV19,once,CASTPTRLTFSNQPQHF,TGTGCCAGTACCCCTACTAGATTAACTTTTAGCAATCAGCCCCAGCATTTT
-,TRBJ1-2,TRBV19,-,CASTLGAEYGYTF,TGTGCCAGTACCCTAGGGGCGGAATATGGCTACACCTTC
-,TRBJ2-7,TRBV3-1/TRBV3-2,-,CASSQESYEQYF,TGTGCCAGCAGCCAAGAGAGCTACGAGCAGTACTTC
-,TRBJ1-2,TRBV5-6,-,CASSTNLGGLGYTF,TGTGCCAGCTCCACCAACTTGGGGGGGCTTGGCTACACCTTC
-,TRBJ2-3,TRBV18,-,CASSPTERADTQYF,TGTGCCAGCTCCCCGACTGAGCGGGCAGATACGCAGTATTTT
-,TRBJ1-3,TRBV5-1,-,CASSLEPGAGNTIYF,TGCGCCAGCAGCTTGGAACCAGGGGCTGGAAACACCATATATTTT
TRBD2,TRBJ2-3,TRBV5-4,-,CASSLAGGTDTQYF,TGTGCCAGCAGCTTAGCGGGGGGCACAGATACGCAGTATTTT
-,TRBJ1-1,TRBV27,few,CASSFYGGNTEAFF,TGTGCCAGCAGTTTCTACGGCGGGAACACTGAAGCTTTCTTT
TRBD1,TRBJ2-7,TRBV12-3/TRBV12-4,-,CASSFTGDEQYF,TGTGCCAGCAGTTTTACAGGGGACGAGCAGTACTTC
-,TRBJ2-7,TRBV6-1,once,CASSESPGSYEQYF,TGTGCCAGCAGTGAAAGTCCAGGATCCTACGAGCAGTACTTC
-,TRBJ2-7,TRBV29-1,-,CSGQGSYEQYF,TGCAGCGGGCAGGGAAGCTACGAGCAGTACTTC
-,TRBJ2-7,TRBV5-6,-,CASSQELVEQYF,TGTGCCAGCAGCCAAGAACTAGTCGAGCAGTACTTC
TRBD1,TRBJ2-5,TRBV10-3,-,CAISEPRTGRETQYF,TGTGCCATCAGTGAGCCCCGGACAGGGAGGGAGACCCAGTACTTC
TRBD1,TRBJ2-3,TRBV29-1,-,CSAGQGATDTQYF,TGCAGCGCCGGACAGGGGGCGACAGATACGCAGTATTTT
-,TRBJ1-1,TRBV27,-,CASSLSGRYLLGTEAFF,TGTGCCAGCAGTTTATCCGGGAGGTACCTCCTGGGCACTGAAGCTTTCTTT
TRBD1,TRBJ1-3,TRBV27,-,CASSSQGAIGNTIYF,TGTGCCAGCAGTTCACAGGGGGCTATCGGAAACACCATATATTTT
-,TRBJ1-3,TRBV2,-,CASSGAGAGNTIYF,TGTGCCAGCAGTGGAGCAGGGGCTGGAAACACCATATATTTT
-,TRBJ2-5,TRBV7-2,-,CASSRLRQETQYF,TGTGCCAGCAGTCGACTACGGCAAGAGACCCAGTACTTC
-,TRBJ2-7,TRBV5-6,-,CASSLGQSYEQYF,TGTGCCAGCAGCTTGGGTCAGTCCTACGAGCAGTACTTC
-,TRBJ1-6,TRBV27,-,CASSLGGISPLHF,TGTGCCAGCAGTTTGGGGGGGATTTCACCCCTCCACTTT
-,TRBJ1-1,TRBV5-1,-,CASKQGVVNTEAFF,TGCGCCAGCAAACAGGGAGTGGTGAACACTGAAGCTTTCTTT
TRBD1,TRBJ1-1,TRBV7-6,-,CASSSNRGMNTEAFF,TGTGCCAGCAGCTCAAACAGGGGAATGAACACTGAAGCTTTCTTT
TRBD1,TRBJ1-5,TRBV11-2,-,CASSKGGRGRDQPQHF,TGTGCCAGCAGCAAAGGGGGCAGGGGTCGTGATCAGCCCCAGCATTTT
-,TRBJ2-3,TRBV12-5,-,CASALRELSTDTQYF,TGTGCTAGTGCCCTCCGGGAGTTAAGCACAGATACGCAGTATTTT
TRBD2,TRBJ2-1,TRBV7-2,-,CASSPGLAGYNEQFF,TGTGCCAGCAGCCCGGGACTAGCGGGGTACAATGAGCAGTTCTTC
TRBD1,TRBJ1-2,TRBV14,-,CASSHPGGGLGYTF,TGTGCCAGCAGCCACCCAGGGGGTGGGCTTGGCTACACCTTC
TRBD2,TRBJ2-1,TRBV5-1,-,CASSLAGTSGGASSYNEQFF,TGCGCCAGCAGCTTGGCCGGGACTAGCGGGGGGGCCAGTTCCTACAATGAGCAGTTCTTC
-,TRBJ1-5,TRBV24-1,-,CATSDGWGRGSNQPQHF,TGTGCCACCAGTGATGGATGGGGTCGGGGAAGCAATCAGCCCCAGCATTTT
-,TRBJ2-2,TRBV5-1,-,CASSLESQRGATNTGELFF,TGCGCCAGCAGCTTGGAATCTCAACGGGGAGCCACGAACACCGGGGAGCTGTTTTTT
TRBD2,TRBJ2-1,TRBV4-1,-,CASSQGRGGRVEQFF,TGCGCCAGCAGCCAAGGACGCGGGGGGCGGGTTGAGCAGTTCTTC
TRBD1,TRBJ1-1,TRBV12-5,-,CASGPGGADTEAFF,TGTGCTAGTGGTCCAGGGGGCGCGGACACTGAAGCTTTCTTT
TRBD1,TRBJ1-5,TRBV14,-,CASSPTGGGNQPQHF,TGTGCCAGCAGCCCGACAGGGGGCGGCAATCAGCCCCAGCATTTT